These 13 T cell receptor beta chains were all obtained from the same sample, sequenced in a study of technical replicates of blood from a few donors. Using immunoSEQ multiplex PCR, the repertoire was profiled, and TCRdb retains in-frame clones only, with some absent. The sample yields approximately 70,000 clones, around 95% seen once. Sequenced input: T cells isolated from PBMCs. The receptors originated from a human donor in good health.

J is TRBJ2-7 and V is TRBV7-9; TRBD2 matches 7 bases. With V trimmed by 4 bases and J by 2 bases, 8 bases remained unmatched. Per the germline V gene, CDR1 is SEHNR and CDR2 is FQNEAQ (reference sequence). CDR3 length equals 15 residues. Written as DNA, the CDR3 is TGTGCCAGCAGCTCCACCCTAGCGGAGCCCTACGAGCAGTACTTC. Translation gives CASSSTLAEPYEQYF.

The gene calls are TRBV4-2 and TRBJ2-1; 7 nucleotides line up with TRBD1. The length of the CDR3 is 14 residues. After removal of 1 base from V and 7 bases from J, the junction contained 4 bases not matched to a gene. CDR1 and CDR2 (germline): LGHNA, YNFKEQ. The CDR3 loop reads CASSQATGKNEQFF. CDR3 DNA sequence: TGTGCCAGCAGCCAAGCGACAGGGAAGAATGAGCAGTTCTTC.

This chain uses TRBV11-3 with TRBJ1-6, with 7 bases matching TRBD1. There are 16 residues in the CDR3. Per germline, CDR1 SGHNT and CDR2 YENEEA. The V gene end was trimmed by 3 bases and the J gene end by 10 bases; junction bases not matched to a gene: 12. In nucleotides, the CDR3 is TGTGCCAGCAGCTTGGGACAGCTCCAGGGGAGCTCACCCCTCCACTTT. Translated: CASSLGQLQGSSPLHF.

The rearrangement uses TRBV28 and TRBJ1-2; 9 nucleotides align to TRBD1. V dropped 6 bases and J dropped 2; count of bases not matched to a gene: 7. This CDR3 region has 15 residues. The germline CDR1 and CDR2 sequences are MDHEN and SYDVKM. The chain's CDR3 is CASSLPGQGNYGYTF. Here the CDR3 DNA reads TGTGCCAGCAGCTTACCTGGACAGGGGAACTATGGCTACACCTTC.

This clone was recorded once. This rearrangement joins TRBV10-3 to TRBJ2-1, with TRBD1 matching over 8 bases. The CDR3 is 15 amino acids. Trimming at V came to 2 bases and at J to 6 bases, leaving 6 bases not matched to a gene. The germline V gene has CDR1 ENHRY and CDR2 SYGVKD. CDR3 coding DNA: TGTGCCATCAGTGAGGCCGGGACAGGCGGCAATGAGCAGTTCTTC. As protein: CAISEAGTGGNEQFF.

In DNA, the CDR3 is TGTGCCAGCACTACCGACAGCTACAATGAGCAGTTCTTC. Translating gives CASTTDSYNEQFF. This chain uses TRBV28 with TRBJ2-1, with D maybe TRBD1 (5 bases). The CDR3 runs to 13 residues. Germline CDR1 is MDHEN and CDR2 is SYDVKM. Trimming removed 7 bases at V and 3 bases at J, with 10 bases between.

The V and J genes are TRBV5-1 and TRBJ2-3, with TRBD1 matching 7 bases. Trimming removed 4 bases from V and 5 bases from J; junction bases left unmatched: 10. Germline loops: CDR1 SGHRS, CDR2 YFSETQ. This CDR3 has 15 amino acids. DNA for the CDR3: TGCGCCAGCAGCCTACAGGGGTTGTTTGGAGATACGCAGTATTTT. Translation gives CASSLQGLFGDTQYF.

Here the CDR3 DNA reads TGCGCCAGCAGCTTGTGGGGTGACAGCACTGAAGCTTTCTTT. Protein: CASSLWGDSTEAFF. This rearrangement joins TRBV5-1 to TRBJ1-1, with D possibly matching TRBD1 (5 bases). Germline V gene data show CDR1 as SGHRS and CDR2 as YFSETQ. The V end was cut by 1 base, the J end by 4 bases, with 11 bases between. The CDR3 is 14 residues long.

The chain joins TRBV6-5 to TRBJ2-1; 10 bases map to TRBD2. This CDR3 is built from 15 residues. CDR1 MNHEY and CDR2 SVGAGI come from the germline V gene. V shed 6 bases, J shed 8 bases, and the junction held 10 bases outside the gene matches. The CDR3 DNA is TGTGCCAGCAGCTTGACTAGCGGGTTAGGTTATGAGCAGTTCTTC. Amino acids: CASSLTSGLGYEQFF.

The rearrangement uses TRBV19 and TRBJ1-5, with TRBD1 matching 8 bases. The V and J ends lost 6 bases and 5 bases, in that order; junction bases with no gene match: 9. This CDR3 spans 15 amino acids. Germline V gene lookup returns CDR1 LNHDA and CDR2 SQIVND (reference sequence). CDR3 sequence (DNA): TGTGCCAGTAGCACCGGGACAGGAGTGCATCAGCCCCAGCATTTT. Amino acids: CASSTGTGVHQPQHF.

The chain joins TRBV5-1 to TRBJ2-3, with 7 bases matching TRBD1. Germline trimming cut 4 bases from V and 5 bases from J; bases unmatched to any gene: 7. CDR1 is SGHRS, CDR2 YFSETQ, per germline. The CDR3 spans 14 residues. CDR3 in amino acids: CASSQGVYGDTQYF. CDR3 nucleotides: TGCGCCAGCAGCCAGGGGGTCTACGGAGATACGCAGTATTTT. The variable domain in full, with the rest retrieved from reference TRBV5-1 and TRBJ2-3, is KAGVTQTPRYLIKTRGQQVTLSCSPISGHRSVSWYQQTPGQGLQFLFEYFSETQRNKGNFPGRFSGRQFSNSRSEMNVSTLELGDSALYLCASSQGVYGDTQYFGPGTRLTVL.

J is TRBJ2-2 and V is TRBV18; no firm D call. Germline V lookup: CDR1 KGHSH, CDR2 LQKENI. The V end lost 6 bases, the J end lost 4 bases, and 9 bases lay between the germline ends. The CDR3 runs to 13 residues. The CDR3 sequence: CASSRGGTGELFF. CDR3 coding DNA: TGTGCCAGCTCGCGCGGTGGCACCGGGGAGCTGTTTTTT. The full variable domain, with the rest looked up from reference TRBV18 and TRBJ2-2, is NAGVMQNPRHLVRRRGQEARLRCSPMKGHSHVYWYRQLPEEGLKFMVYLQKENIIDESGMPKERFSAEFPKEGPSILRIQQVVRGDSAAYFCASSRGGTGELFFGEGSRLTVL.

V usage is TRBV11-3 and J usage is TRBJ1-1; TRBD1 might be the D (5 bases). V gave up 1 base and J gave up 1 base, with 13 bases separating them. The CDR3 covers 16 residues. CDR1 and CDR2 from the germline V gene are SGHNT and YENEEA. The CDR3 here is CASSLGPGLENTEAFF. The CDR3, as DNA: TGTGCCAGCAGCTTAGGACCAGGGCTGGAGAACACTGAAGCTTTCTTT.